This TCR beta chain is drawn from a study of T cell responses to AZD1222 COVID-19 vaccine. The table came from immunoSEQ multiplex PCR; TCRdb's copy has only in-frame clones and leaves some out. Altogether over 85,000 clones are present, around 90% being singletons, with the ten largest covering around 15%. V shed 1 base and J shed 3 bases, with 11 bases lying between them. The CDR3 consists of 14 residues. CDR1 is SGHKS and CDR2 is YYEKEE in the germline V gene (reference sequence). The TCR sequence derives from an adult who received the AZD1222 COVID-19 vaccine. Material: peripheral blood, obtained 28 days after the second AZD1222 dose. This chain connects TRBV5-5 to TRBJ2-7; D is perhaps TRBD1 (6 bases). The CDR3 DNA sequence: TGTGCCAGCAGCTTGATAAACAGGGACTACGAGCAGTACTTC. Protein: CASSLINRDYEQYF.